These T cell receptor beta chains were read from a single sample in a study of T cell responses to AZD1222 COVID-19 vaccine. Profiled with immunoSEQ multiplex PCR; TCRdb holds only in-frame clones, not every one. The sample carries some 140,000 clones, roughly nine tenths recorded once. The sample in question was peripheral blood, obtained on day 0 of AZD1222 vaccination. The receptors come from an adult in good health. The CDR3 runs from the conserved cysteine through the conserved F or W. A D gene is named only where the DNA matches it firmly. For some rows the clone size is stated as once, few or many, or as a class when expanded; others skip it.

>TRBJ1-2|NA|once|TRBV3-1/TRBV3-2
CASSPPGRANYGYTF
TGTGCCAGCAGCCCCCCGGGAAGGGCGAACTATGGCTACACCTTC
>TRBJ2-1|TRBD1|NA|TRBV3-1/TRBV3-2
CASSQGWGQLDNEQFF
TGTGCCAGCAGCCAAGGATGGGGACAGTTAGATAATGAGCAGTTCTTC
>TRBJ1-5|NA|NA|TRBV5-1
CASSLDVERPQHF
TGCGCCAGCAGCTTGGATGTGGAAAGGCCCCAGCATTTT
>TRBJ2-7|NA|NA|TRBV3-1/TRBV3-2
CASSQFAAPGDEQYF
TGTGCCAGCAGCCAATTCGCGGCCCCCGGGGACGAGCAGTACTTC
>TRBJ1-1|TRBD1|once|TRBV7-6
CASSLGVTGLGTEAFF
TGTGCCAGCAGCTTAGGGGTGACAGGGCTCGGGACTGAAGCTTTCTTT
>TRBJ1-1|NA|NA|TRBV6-2/TRBV6-3
CASSSPTRMNTEAFF
TGTGCCAGCAGTTCCCCGACACGGATGAACACTGAAGCTTTCTTT
>TRBJ2-2|NA|NA|TRBV29-1
CSVVVRELYTGELFF
TGCAGCGTTGTTGTCAGGGAACTTTACACCGGGGAGCTGTTTTTT
>TRBJ1-3|NA|NA|TRBV28
CASSPGRGSGNTIYF
TGTGCCAGCAGTCCCGGACGGGGATCTGGAAACACCATATATTTT
>TRBJ2-3|TRBD2|NA|TRBV11-2
CASSQRTSGGATDTQYF
TGTGCCAGCAGCCAACGGACTAGCGGGGGGGCCACAGATACGCAGTATTTT
>TRBJ2-1|TRBD2|NA|TRBV12-5
CASGLAGTSGSSYNEQFF
TGTGCTAGTGGTTTGGCCGGGACTAGCGGGAGCTCCTACAATGAGCAGTTCTTC
>TRBJ1-5|NA|few|TRBV6-5
CASSYGSNQPQHF
TGTGCCAGCAGTTACGGTAGCAATCAGCCCCAGCATTTT
>TRBJ1-2|NA|NA|TRBV11-3
CASSFGSPYGYTF
TGTGCCAGCAGCTTTGGCAGCCCATATGGCTACACCTTC
>TRBJ2-3|NA|NA|TRBV12-3/TRBV12-4
CAATEGTDTQYF
TGTGCAGCTACGGAGGGCACAGATACGCAGTATTTT
>TRBJ1-6|NA|NA|TRBV13
CASSERDFRAPLHF
TGTGCCAGCAGCGAGCGGGACTTCAGGGCACCCCTCCACTTT
>TRBJ1-1|TRBD1|once|TRBV7-2
CASSTGGNTEAFF
TGTGCCAGCAGCACAGGGGGGAACACTGAAGCTTTCTTT
>TRBJ2-6|NA|NA|TRBV9
CASSPLGGSGANVLTF
TGTGCCAGCAGCCCCCTTGGGGGATCTGGGGCCAACGTCCTGACTTTC
>TRBJ2-5|NA|NA|TRBV5-1
CASSLGSGQETQYF
TGCGCCAGCAGCTTGGGCAGTGGGCAGGAGACCCAGTACTTC
>TRBJ1-3|NA|once|TRBV6-5
CASGGGLGPIYF
TGTGCCAGCGGGGGGGGCCTCGGCCCCATATATTTT
>TRBJ1-1|TRBD1|once|TRBV24-1
CATSDSGTGSLDAEAFF
TGTGCCACCAGTGATTCCGGGACAGGGTCCTTAGATGCTGAAGCTTTCTTT
>TRBJ2-7|NA|once|TRBV4-3
CASSQDYQECYEQYF
TGCGCCAGCAGCCAAGATTACCAGGAATGCTACGAGCAGTACTTC
>TRBJ1-4|NA|NA|TRBV6-2/TRBV6-3
CASSYSRGKLFF
TGTGCCAGCAGTTACTCCCGCGGTAAACTGTTTTTT
>TRBJ1-6|TRBD1|NA|TRBV11-2
CASSSGTVNSPLHF
TGTGCCAGCAGCTCCGGGACAGTTAATTCACCCCTCCACTTT
>TRBJ1-5|NA|NA|TRBV11-2
CASSLGSPLRHDQPQHF
TGTGCCAGCAGCCTGGGTTCCCCCCTTAGGCACGATCAGCCCCAGCATTTT
>TRBJ1-4|NA|NA|TRBV9
CASSPRQGSDEKLFF
TGTGCCAGCAGCCCCCGCCAGGGGTCGGATGAAAAACTGTTTTTT
>TRBJ1-5|NA|NA|TRBV7-2
CASSFTGAQPQHF
TGTGCCAGCAGCTTCACCGGCGCTCAGCCCCAGCATTTT
>TRBJ1-3|NA|NA|TRBV11-2
CASSLVHRFSGNTIYF
TGTGCCAGCAGCTTAGTGCACAGATTCTCTGGAAACACCATATATTTT